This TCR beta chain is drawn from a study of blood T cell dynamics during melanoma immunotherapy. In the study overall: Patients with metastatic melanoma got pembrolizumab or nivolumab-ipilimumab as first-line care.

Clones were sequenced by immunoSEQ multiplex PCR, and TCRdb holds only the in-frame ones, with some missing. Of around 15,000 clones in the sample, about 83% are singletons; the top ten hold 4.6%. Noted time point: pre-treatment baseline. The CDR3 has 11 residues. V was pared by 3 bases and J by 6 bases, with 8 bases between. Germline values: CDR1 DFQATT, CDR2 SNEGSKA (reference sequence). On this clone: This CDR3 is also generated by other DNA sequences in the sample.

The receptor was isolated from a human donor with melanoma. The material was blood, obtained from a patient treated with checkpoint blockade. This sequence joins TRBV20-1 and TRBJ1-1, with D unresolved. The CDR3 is CSASRGSEAFF. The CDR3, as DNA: TGCAGTGCTAGTAGAGGGTCTGAAGCTTTCTTT.